What follows is one TCR beta chain and its context. The sample holds one count of this clone. The target of this receptor is not known. Base qualities are missing; no much larger clone stands one base away. The data belong to a study of T cell responses to AZD1222 COVID-19 vaccine (dated by TCRdb to the early 2020s). For the wider study: TCR sequencing covered approximately 230 trial participants: 200 to 210 given two doses of AZD1222 and around 25 given two doses of MenACWY control vaccine. Trial participants were enrolled into age subgroups of 18-55, 56-69 and 70-plus years, which contained about 160, 30 and 59 TCR-sequenced participants, respectively.

The CDR3 regions of human TCRbeta chains were analyzed by immunosequencing. Under the source paper's analysis protocol: Repertoire TCRs were matched against a reference library of SARS-CoV-2-specific TCRs generated with the MIRA antigen-specificity platform. Breadth meant the fraction of unique TCRs that were SARS-CoV-2-associated, whereas depth meant the fraction of total T cells that were SARS-CoV-2-associated. Each spike-specific TCR was assigned to its reactive spike region and to a CD4 or CD8 class using the MIRA data. Log10-transformed breadth and depth values were compared by one-way ANOVA with Sidak's multiple comparisons tests. Drawn from immuneACCESS, this table holds only the in-frame rearrangements with V and J called that TCRdb kept. Clones are partly lost; checked studies trace under half to an unresolved V gene and leave the rest unexplained. That table gives V, J and clone size, and the DNA gave D and trimming. For this sample the table gives 150,000 or so clones, of which over 80% were detected only once. Over 3% of the sample lies in the top ten.

Findings and caveats that apply to the study as a whole: A significant rise in spike-specific TCR breadth and depth was observed after two AZD1222 doses relative to day 0 and relative to MenACWY recipients. In the small 56-69-year group, the increase in depth fell short of significance, most likely because of low power. Because no samples from the day 14 peak response were available, repertoires could be characterized only after the peak T cell response. Conclusions about previously exposed vaccinees are limited because only six or seven AZD1222 recipients were SARS-CoV-2 seropositive at baseline. Reportedly, close to half of the unique spike-specific TCRs recognized epitopes lying outside the regions that are mutated in the B.1.351 and B.1.1.7 variants. Participants were mostly white British, with more females than males. The authors suggested clonal diversity may have been underestimated. Vaccine-associated CD4 TCRs spanned the whole spike protein, with dominant responses in regions 160-218 and 743-854.

Taken with the paper, the label for time point translates to: about 28 days (+/-7) after the second vaccine dose. Because spike-specific TCR depth and breadth did not differ between the two schedules, AZD1222 recipients who got a second dose at roughly 4 weeks were pooled with those who got a second dose at roughly 12 weeks. Vaccinee samples came from UK trials COV001 and COV002, including a single-blind randomized controlled phase 2/3 trial of AZD1222 (ChAdOx1 nCoV-19) in healthy adults. For TCRbeta chain sequencing, PBMC samples from trial participants were taken at day 0 and at day 28 after the second dose. The specimen was peripheral blood, collected 28 days after the second AZD1222 dose. The sequence came from an adult who received the AZD1222 COVID-19 vaccine.

The CDR3 sequence is CASSLSGATNEKLFF. DNA sequence: TGTGCCAGCAGCTTATCGGGAGCAACTAATGAAAAACTGTTTTTT. The V gene is TRBV7-6 and the J gene is TRBJ1-4; the D segment cannot be called with confidence. Taken from the germline V gene, the CDR1 and CDR2 loops are SGHVS and FNYEAQ. The CDR3 numbers 15 residues from cysteine through phenylalanine. CDR3 DNA is the only sequence kept; it has 45 bases, read in frame from the first base. V is reduced by 2 bases and J by 0 bases, leaving a spacing of 7 bases between them.